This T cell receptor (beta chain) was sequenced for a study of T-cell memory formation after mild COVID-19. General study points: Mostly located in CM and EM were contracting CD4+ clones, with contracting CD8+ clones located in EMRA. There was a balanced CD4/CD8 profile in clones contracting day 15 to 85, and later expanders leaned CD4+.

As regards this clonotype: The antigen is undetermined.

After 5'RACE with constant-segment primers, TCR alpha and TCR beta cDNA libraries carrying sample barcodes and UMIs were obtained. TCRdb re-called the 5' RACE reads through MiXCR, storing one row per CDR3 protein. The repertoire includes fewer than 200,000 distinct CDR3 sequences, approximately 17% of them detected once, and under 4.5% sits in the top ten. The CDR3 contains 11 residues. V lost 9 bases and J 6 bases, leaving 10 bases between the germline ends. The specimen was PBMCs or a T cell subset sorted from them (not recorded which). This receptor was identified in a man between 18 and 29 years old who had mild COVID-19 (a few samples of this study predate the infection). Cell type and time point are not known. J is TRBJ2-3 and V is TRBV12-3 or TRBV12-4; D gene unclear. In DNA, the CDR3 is TGTGCCAGTAAGCTATACGATACGCAGTATTTT. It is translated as CASKLYDTQYF.